Listed below are T cell receptor beta chains from one sample, sequenced in a study of T-cell memory formation after mild COVID-19. One entry per CDR3 protein, called by TCRdb with MiXCR from the 5' RACE reads. Of about 60,000 distinct CDR3 sequences in the sample, 12% were seen once. Specimen: PBMCs or a T cell subset sorted from them (not recorded which). Receptor source: a man in his late teens or twenties who had mild COVID-19 (a few samples of this study predate the infection). Cell type and time point are not known. Both conserved end residues are part of each CDR3. The D gene is left open where the match is weak. Clone size is given for some rows only: seen once, a few or many times, or a class if the clone is expanded.

j_gene: TRBJ2-3; v_gene: TRBV5-1; d_gene: TRBD2; abundance: many; CDR3nt: TGCGCCAGCAGATGGACTAGCGGGGGGGGTAGCACAGATACGCAGTATTTT; CDR3aa: CASRWTSGGGSTDTQYF
j_gene: TRBJ2-2; v_gene: TRBV7-8; d_gene: TRBD1; abundance: .; CDR3nt: TGTGCCAGCAGCTTTACTAAGGGGGCAGGGACCGGGGAGCTGTTTTTT; CDR3aa: CASSFTKGAGTGELFF
j_gene: TRBJ2-2; v_gene: TRBV9; d_gene: TRBD1; abundance: few; CDR3nt: TGTGCCAGCAGCGTAGAACAGGGGAAGAGGGAGCTGTTTTTT; CDR3aa: CASSVEQGKRELFF
j_gene: TRBJ2-1; v_gene: TRBV6-5; d_gene: TRBD2; abundance: many; CDR3nt: TGTGCCAGCAGTCAAAGGACTAGCGGGGGAGTGGAGCAGTTCTTC; CDR3aa: CASSQRTSGGVEQFF
j_gene: TRBJ2-1; v_gene: TRBV7-8; d_gene: .; abundance: many; CDR3nt: TGTGCCAGCAGCCCGGACTCACACAATGAGCAGTTCTTC; CDR3aa: CASSPDSHNEQFF
j_gene: TRBJ2-5; v_gene: TRBV29-1; d_gene: TRBD1; abundance: many; CDR3nt: TGCAGCGGCGGGTTACAGGGGGACGAGACCCAGTACTTC; CDR3aa: CSGGLQGDETQYF
j_gene: TRBJ1-2; v_gene: TRBV6-5; d_gene: .; abundance: .; CDR3nt: TGTGCCAGCAGTTACGGTGGGACCGGAGGTTATGGCTACACCTTC; CDR3aa: CASSYGGTGGYGYTF
j_gene: TRBJ2-1; v_gene: TRBV11-2; d_gene: TRBD2; abundance: many; CDR3nt: TGTGCCAGCAGCTTGAGCGGGGTTTACAATGAGCAGTTCTTC; CDR3aa: CASSLSGVYNEQFF
j_gene: TRBJ2-2; v_gene: TRBV11-1; d_gene: TRBD2; abundance: .; CDR3nt: TGTGCCAGCAGCTTAGGGAGCGGGGGATTGGCGCCAGCTAAGAACACCGGGGAGCTGTTTTTT; CDR3aa: CASSLGSGGLAPAKNTGELFF
j_gene: TRBJ2-5; v_gene: TRBV12-3/TRBV12-4; d_gene: .; abundance: many; CDR3nt: TGTGCCAGCAGTTTTGGACTCCAAGAGACCCAGTACTTC; CDR3aa: CASSFGLQETQYF
j_gene: TRBJ1-1; v_gene: TRBV2; d_gene: TRBD1; abundance: .; CDR3nt: TGTGCCAGCAGTCCCGGGACAGGGTATGAAGCTTTCTTT; CDR3aa: CASSPGTGYEAFF
j_gene: TRBJ2-3; v_gene: TRBV9; d_gene: .; abundance: many; CDR3nt: TGTGCCAGCAGCGTATTCCCAGGGGAGGTTGCAGATACGCAGTATTTT; CDR3aa: CASSVFPGEVADTQYF
j_gene: TRBJ1-2; v_gene: TRBV29-1; d_gene: .; abundance: few; CDR3nt: TGCAGCGTTGGAGGGAGGGACTATGGCTACACCTTC; CDR3aa: CSVGGRDYGYTF
j_gene: TRBJ2-6; v_gene: TRBV9; d_gene: .; abundance: .; CDR3nt: TGTGCCAGCAGCGTAAACCCTGGGGCCAACGTCCTGACTTTC; CDR3aa: CASSVNPGANVLTF
j_gene: TRBJ1-2; v_gene: TRBV7-2; d_gene: .; abundance: few; CDR3nt: TGTGCCAGCAGCTTGTACGGGGACGGCTACACCTTC; CDR3aa: CASSLYGDGYTF
j_gene: TRBJ1-1; v_gene: TRBV5-1; d_gene: .; abundance: few; CDR3nt: TGCGCCAGCAGCTTGGCCCCAGGGACCACTGAAGCTTTCTTT; CDR3aa: CASSLAPGTTEAFF